This TCR beta chain derives from a study of blood T cell repertoires in COVID-19. This CDR3 comprises 15 residues. Germline V gene data show CDR1 as LGHDT and CDR2 as YNNKEL (reference sequence). Trimming cost V 2 bases and J 0 bases, with 5 bases left between them. This table comes from immunoSEQ multiplex PCR, and its TCRdb copy is limited to in-frame clones, with some not included. The sample has under 150,000 clones, 85% to 90% seen once. The chain couples TRBV3-1 (or the pseudogene TRBV3-2) to TRBJ2-6; no definite D call. The sequenced sample consisted of peripheral blood. This clonotype was sampled from a man aged 50 to 59 with acute or convalescent COVID-19. The CDR3 DNA is TGTGCCAGCAGCCAATACAGCTCTGGGGCCAACGTCCTGACTTTC. Translation gives CASSQYSSGANVLTF.